The clone carrying this TCR beta chain was seen repeatedly, ten times or more. What it recognizes is unknown. The data stem from a study of T cells in Graves' hyperthyroidism and ophthalmopathy. Amplified TCR beta CDR3 regions derived from RNA transcripts. A set of HTBI primers served as the primers for a first-round RT-PCR of the TCR CDR3. TCRdb reanalysed the multiplex PCR reads using MiXCR and keeps one entry per CDR3 protein. The repertoire holds approximately 400,000 distinct CDR3 sequences, with 11% to 15% as singletons. The study's findings and limits: Expanded thyroid clonotypes (above 0.001) were mostly also found in blood.

Material: blood. The receptor was isolated from an older woman with Graves' hyperthyroidism.

The CDR3 loop reads CASSYSITGGSYNEQFF. The CDR3 nucleotides are TGTGCCAGCAGTTACTCGATTACAGGGGGCTCCTACAATGAGCAGTTCTTC. The chain carries TRBV6-2 or TRBV6-3 and TRBJ2-1, with 8 bases identical to TRBD1. V trimming: 0 bases; J trimming: 0 bases; junction bases outside the gene matches: 4. CDR1 and CDR2 (germline): MNHEY, SVGEGT. This CDR3 has 17 amino acids.